This T cell receptor beta chain was captured in a study of blood T cell repertoires in COVID-19. Study in general: Some COVID-19 samples were acute and others convalescent; all came from the United States, Italy and Spain. The cDNA or gDNA used as material had been derived from T cells, B-cell-depleted T cells, or PBMCs.

Assay: immunoSEQ multiplex PCR; the TCRdb copy retains only in-frame clones and omits some. The sample comprises roughly 100,000 clones, 80% to 90% of which are singletons, and 9.4% rests with the top ten. Germline CDR1 reads SEHNR; CDR2 reads FQNEAQ (reference sequence). CDR3 size: 15 residues. Germline trimming cut 1 base from V and 4 bases from J; bases unmatched to any gene: 3. Material for sequencing was peripheral blood. The genes are TRBV7-9 and TRBJ2-1, with TRBD2 matching over 8 bases. This clonotype originated in a woman between 70 and 85 years old with acute or convalescent COVID-19. The CDR3, as DNA: TGTGCCAGCAGCTTAGAGACTAGCGTTTACAATGAGCAGTTCTTC. Translation: CASSLETSVYNEQFF.